These 27 T cell receptor beta chains originate from one sample sequenced in a study of T cell responses to AZD1222 COVID-19 vaccine. Sequencing used immunoSEQ multiplex PCR; TCRdb keeps in-frame clones, though not all of them. The sample lists about 110,000 clones; around 90% were seen once. The sequenced sample was peripheral blood, obtained on day 0 of AZD1222 vaccination. These receptors were obtained from an adult in good health.

The gene calls are TRBV5-4 and TRBJ2-3; TRBD2 matches at 8 bases. The CDR3 has 15 residues. V was pared by 6 bases and J by 0 bases, with 6 bases of the junction left unmatched. CDR1 and CDR2 (germline): SGHNT, YYREEE (reference sequence). CDR3 DNA: TGTGCCAGCACCTCGGGGGGGCCTAGCACAGATACGCAGTATTTT. Its protein product is CASTSGGPSTDTQYF. Full variable domain (outside the CDR3, taken from reference TRBV5-4 and TRBJ2-3): ETGVTQSPTHLIKTRGQQVTLRCSSQSGHNTVSWYQQALGQGPQFIFQYYREEENGRGNFPPRFSGLQFPNYSSELNVNALELDDSALYLCASTSGGPSTDTQYFGPGTRLTVL.

The genes are TRBV18 and TRBJ1-2; D is undetermined. The CDR3 covers 15 residues. The germline V gene has CDR1 KGHSH and CDR2 LQKENI. V was trimmed by 2 bases and J by 2 bases, leaving 12 bases between them. The CDR3 here is CASSPSGRSNYGYTF. Written as DNA, the CDR3 is TGTGCCAGCTCACCAAGCGGACGGTCGAACTATGGCTACACCTTC.

The chain joins TRBV7-7 to TRBJ2-7; D unclear. Germline V lookup: CDR1 SSHAT, CDR2 FNYEAQ (reference sequence). Trimming stripped 5 bases from V and 1 base from J, with 12 bases between. This CDR3 region has 14 residues. In DNA, the CDR3 is TGTGCCAGCAGCCCTTGGGGAACGTCCTACGAGCAGTACTTC. Translating gives CASSPWGTSYEQYF.

The J gene is TRBJ1-2, the V gene TRBV12-3 or TRBV12-4, with D perhaps TRBD1 (6 bases). The CDR3 consists of 13 residues. The V gene lost 1 base and the J gene lost 7 bases, with 10 bases spanning the gap. The CDR3 protein is CASSLDRAFGYTF. In DNA form, the CDR3 reads TGTGCCAGCAGTTTAGACAGGGCATTTGGCTACACCTTC.

The rearrangement uses TRBV10-1 and TRBJ1-5; D gene ambiguous. The germline gives CDR1 WNHNN, CDR2 SYGVQD (reference sequence). With 6 bases removed from V and 6 bases from J, the gap between germline ends came to 6 bases. The CDR3 consists of 11 residues. The CDR3 region has the DNA TGCGCCAGCAGGGGGTGTCAGCCCCAGCATTTT. Its protein is CASRGCQPQHF.

The chain is built from TRBV24-1 and TRBJ1-5; maybe TRBD1 (6 bases). The CDR3 spans 12 residues. V lost 11 bases to trimming and J lost 5 bases, with 12 bases between them. The germline V gene has CDR1 KGHDR and CDR2 SFDVKD. The CDR3 nucleotides read TGTGCCATACAACAGGGTGATCAGCCCCAGCATTTT. This gives the protein CAIQQGDQPQHF.

The chain links TRBV19 to TRBJ1-1; 7 bases agree with TRBD1. The CDR3 length is 13 residues. Germline V gene sequence: CDR1 LNHDA, CDR2 SQIVND (reference sequence). J gave up 4 bases and V 5 bases, and 4 bases lay outside the gene matches. The CDR3: CASSANRGTEAFF. CDR3 sequence (DNA): TGTGCCAGTAGTGCCAACAGGGGCACTGAAGCTTTCTTT.

This chain links TRBV7-2 with TRBJ1-4; D gene uncertain. This CDR3 spans 15 amino acids. Germline loops: CDR1 SGHTA, CDR2 FQGNSA. Trimming cost V 5 bases and J 7 bases, with 17 bases left between them. The CDR3 loop reads CASSPGAVWGEKLFF. For the CDR3, the DNA is TGTGCCAGCAGCCCAGGCGCAGTATGGGGTGAAAAACTGTTTTTT.

This sequence joins TRBV11-2 and TRBJ1-5; no reliable D call. The germline V gene encodes CDR1 SGHAT and CDR2 FQNNGV. The CDR3 spans 13 residues. V was shortened by 0 bases and J by 2 bases, with 2 bases between the two germline ends. CDR3 in amino acids: CASSLDGNQPQHF. Here the CDR3 DNA reads TGTGCCAGCAGCTTAGATGGCAATCAGCCCCAGCATTTT.

V usage is TRBV6-5 and J usage is TRBJ2-1, with D hard to call. The CDR3 extends over 14 amino acids. V gave up 7 bases and J gave up 7 bases, with 17 bases separating them. CDR1 and CDR2 (germline): MNHEY, SVGAGI. The CDR3, as DNA: TGTGCCAGCACCAAACTCGTGGACCCGAATGAGCAGTTCTTC. It encodes CASTKLVDPNEQFF.

This clone was recorded only once. The chain combines TRBV15 with TRBJ2-1; 7 positions match TRBD1. The V gene's germline CDR1 is LNHNV and CDR2 YYDKDF (reference sequence). V shed 5 bases and J 3 bases; nucleotides not matched to a gene: 13. CDR3 length: 17 residues. DNA for the CDR3: TGTGCCACCAGCGCCGAGGGGGTTAGGGGGCTCTACAATGAGCAGTTCTTC. As protein: CATSAEGVRGLYNEQFF.

This clone was counted once. V gene TRBV29-1 combines with J gene TRBJ2-7; D remains unclear. V was shortened by 3 bases and J by 4 bases, with 7 bases between the two germline ends. The germline V gene has CDR1 SQVTM and CDR2 ANQGSEA. The CDR3 contains 11 residues. The CDR3 protein is CSVDLGYEQYF. The CDR3 DNA follows: TGCAGCGTTGACTTGGGGTACGAGCAGTACTTC.

This clone turned up a few times. The V and J genes are TRBV7-9 and TRBJ2-3; D is perhaps TRBD1 or TRBD2 (6 bases each). Trimming pared 3 bases from V and 1 base from J, leaving 8 bases between. The CDR3 is 14 amino acids. CDR1 and CDR2 (germline): SEHNR, FQNEAQ (reference sequence). The CDR3 DNA reads TGTGCCAGCAGCTTGGGGGGCCGCACAGATACGCAGTATTTT. Protein: CASSLGGRTDTQYF.

The rearrangement uses TRBV19 and TRBJ2-1; 10 bases match TRBD1. CDR1 LNHDA and CDR2 SQIVND come from the germline V gene (reference sequence). The length of the CDR3 is 16 residues. Losses at the gene ends were 3 bases for V and 7 bases for J; bases not matched to a gene: 9. CDR3: CASSIVGQGRRNEQFF. CDR3 in DNA: TGTGCCAGTAGTATCGTGGGACAGGGGAGGAGGAATGAGCAGTTCTTC.

This clone was counted a single time. The chain links TRBV6-5 to TRBJ1-5; D is ambiguous. The CDR3 consists of 13 residues. Trimming took 6 bases from V and 0 from J, leaving 6 bases between them. The germline gives CDR1 MNHEY, CDR2 SVGAGI. The CDR3 reads CASRANSNQPQHF. The CDR3 DNA reads as TGTGCCAGCAGGGCGAATAGCAATCAGCCCCAGCATTTT.

The rearrangement joins TRBV6-2 or TRBV6-3 to TRBJ2-7, with D possibly being TRBD2 (5 bases). The germline gives CDR1 MNHEY, CDR2 SVGEGT. V was shortened by 4 bases and J by 4 bases, with 20 bases between the two germline ends. The length of the CDR3 is 16 residues. The CDR3 reads CASSSAGLKTGYEQYF. Here the CDR3 DNA reads TGTGCCAGCAGTTCGGCGGGTCTGAAAACGGGATACGAGCAGTACTTC.

The chain recombines TRBV6-5 with TRBJ2-2, with D perhaps TRBD2 (5 bases). V lost 11 bases and J 4 bases, leaving 20 bases between the germline ends. The CDR3 contains 15 residues. The germline V gene has CDR1 MNHEY and CDR2 SVGAGI. The CDR3 DNA is TGTGCCGTTAAAGTAGCGCTTCATGGCACCGGGGAGCTGTTTTTT. Protein product: CAVKVALHGTGELFF.

The V gene is TRBV19, the J gene TRBJ1-2; unclear D gene. Germline CDR1 LNHDA, CDR2 SQIVND (reference sequence). Trimming removed 7 bases at V and 3 bases at J, with 12 bases between. The CDR3 totals 13 residues. CDR3: CASKSSLYYGYTF. CDR3 bases: TGTGCCAGTAAATCATCTTTATACTATGGCTACACCTTC.

The V call is TRBV24-1, the J call TRBJ1-5; possibly TRBD1 for D (5 bases). The CDR3 covers 16 residues. Germline V gene sequence: CDR1 KGHDR, CDR2 SFDVKD. V lost 0 bases and J lost 1, with 9 bases in between. CDR3 sequence (DNA): TGTGCCACCAGTGATTTGCCGGGGGAAAGCAATCAGCCCCAGCATTTT. This codes for CATSDLPGESNQPQHF.

V gene TRBV30 combines with J gene TRBJ2-7; D not resolved. This CDR3 is 11 amino acids long. Looked up from germline, CDR1 is GTSNPN and CDR2 is SVGIG (reference sequence). V was shortened by 3 bases and J by 1 base, with 4 bases between the two germline ends. In DNA form, the CDR3 reads TGTGCCTGGAGCAGGTCCTACGAGCAGTACTTC. Translated: CAWSRSYEQYF. The whole variable domain, filled in from reference TRBV30 and TRBJ2-7, reads SQTIHQWPATLVQPVGSPLSLECTVEGTSNPNLYWYRQAAGRGLQLLFYSVGIGQISSEVPQNLSASRPQDRQFILSSKKLLLSDSGFYLCAWSRSYEQYFGPGTRLTVT.

This clone was recorded only once. The genes are TRBV4-2 and TRBJ2-1; TRBD1 matches at 7 bases. Per the germline V gene, CDR1 is LGHNA and CDR2 is YNFKEQ. There are 14 residues in the CDR3. Trimming removed 0 bases from V and 6 bases from J; junction bases left unmatched: 2. CDR3 protein: CASSQDQGVNEQFF. In DNA, the CDR3 is TGTGCCAGCAGCCAAGACCAGGGGGTCAATGAGCAGTTCTTC.

Points on this clone: One junction end does not reproduce the germline sequence, and a read error may be involved. This rearrangement joins TRBV9 to TRBJ1-2; tentative D call: TRBD1 (6 bases). Germline V lookup: CDR1 SGDLS, CDR2 YYNGEE. This CDR3 region has 12 residues. The CDR3 DNA follows: TGTGCCAGCAGCCCTAGGACAGAGTATTCCATCTTC. Translation: CASSPRTEYSIF.

V is TRBV6-5 and J is TRBJ2-5; D could derive from TRBD1 or TRBD2 (5 bases each). Looked up from germline, CDR1 is MNHEY and CDR2 is SVGAGI. The CDR3 consists of 14 residues. Trimming shortened V by 6 bases and J by 5 bases, and 16 bases separated the two germline ends. In nucleotides, the CDR3 is TGTGCCAGCAGGAGGGGAGTACTCGCGGAGACCCAGTACTTC. This translates into CASRRGVLAETQYF.

This clone is a singleton in its sample. The rearrangement joins TRBV6-2 or TRBV6-3 to TRBJ1-6; D not certain. The germline V and J ends were trimmed by 2 bases and 5 bases, with 13 bases remaining between them. The germline CDR1 and CDR2 sequences are MNHEY and SVGEGT. The CDR3 loop spans 16 amino acids. In DNA, the CDR3 is TGTGCCAGCAGTTACCGACCCCCCGCGGATAATTCACCCCTCCACTTT. It codes for CASSYRPPADNSPLHF.

The rearrangement joins TRBV6-5 to TRBJ1-1, with D hard to call. V was trimmed by 7 bases and J by 1 base, leaving 10 bases between them. Germline CDR1 MNHEY, CDR2 SVGAGI. The CDR3 runs 13 residues. The chain's CDR3 is CASTPTANTEAFF. CDR3 nucleotide sequence: TGTGCCAGCACCCCTACAGCGAACACTGAAGCTTTCTTT.

The chain is built from TRBV3-1 (or the pseudogene TRBV3-2) and TRBJ1-2; D perhaps matches TRBD1 (6 bases). Germline V gives CDR1 LGHDT, CDR2 YNNKEL (reference sequence). The CDR3 is made up of 14 amino acids. Trimming stripped 0 bases from V and 5 bases from J, with 10 bases between. CDR3 DNA sequence: TGTGCCAGCAGCCAAGATCTGACAGGTTATGGCTACACCTTC. It codes for CASSQDLTGYGYTF.

As to this clone: Its ends do not fully match the called genes, so a read error is possible. The rearrangement joins TRBV18 to TRBJ1-2; D may be TRBD1 (6 bases). The CDR3 is 10 residues long. Germline V CDR1 and CDR2: KGHSH, LQKENI. This CDR3 is CASSPGQTFF. The CDR3, as DNA: TGTGCCAGCTCACCGGGACAAACTTTCTTC.